A selection of T cell receptor beta chains follows, all from one sample in a study of cytomegalovirus exposure and HLA in healthy donors. The repertoire was sequenced with immunoSEQ multiplex PCR; TCRdb's copy has only in-frame clones and lacks some. The sample shows 150,000 to 200,000 clones, 80% of them seen only once. Sequenced input: PBMCs. Receptors were obtained from a boy aged 5-17 years in good health and CMV-seronegative. CDR3s leave out the opening cysteine and the closing phenylalanine or tryptophan. Each record gives: J gene, V gene, CDR3 protein.

J: TRBJ1-2
V: TRBV9
CDR3: ASRQNGGDYGYT

J: TRBJ2-7
V: TRBV11-1
CDR3: ASRDYPTYEQY

J: TRBJ1-4
V: TRBV25-1
CDR3: ASSEYGLGATNEKLF

J: TRBJ2-5
V: TRBV7-2
CDR3: ASSLVSRTSGSETQY

J: TRBJ1-1
V: TRBV5-1
CDR3: ASSFTGQNTEAF

J: TRBJ1-1
V: TRBV30
CDR3: AWSLFTEAF

J: TRBJ2-2
V: TRBV11-3
CDR3: ASSLDRGGELF

J: TRBJ2-5
V: TRBV27
CDR3: ASNHPAFGEQY

J: TRBJ1-1
V: TRBV5-1
CDR3: ASSFGAGTNTEAF

J: TRBJ2-4
V: TRBV27
CDR3: ASKGLAEPNKNIQY

J: TRBJ1-5
V: TRBV5-4
CDR3: ASSLRGSNQPQH

J: TRBJ2-2
V: TRBV15
CDR3: ATSRGRGRRTGELF

J: TRBJ2-7
V: TRBV7-9
CDR3: ASSPRDSSYEQY

J: TRBJ2-1
V: TRBV29-1
CDR3: SVRGPGSSYNEQF

J: TRBJ1-2
V: TRBV28
CDR3: ASSLRVNYGYT

J: TRBJ2-5
V: TRBV5-6
CDR3: ASSLRSLQETQY